Below, one T cell receptor (beta chain) is given with its context. Its antigen is currently unknown. Focal radiation was given together with CTLA-4 blockade (ipilimumab) to patients with chemo-refractory metastatic non-small-cell lung cancer. Assay used: immunoSEQ multiplex PCR; TCRdb lists only in-frame clones, some missing. The sample carries under 65,000 clones, 65% to 80% recorded once. These data come from a study of radiotherapy plus CTLA-4 blockade in lung cancer. Across the whole study: Objective responses were documented in over 15% of patients, with disease control in 31%.

Study outcomes and limitations: After radiotherapy and ipilimumab, tumor-derived clones expanded in peripheral blood. Early blood T cell clone changes and increased post-radiation serum interferon-beta were reportedly the strongest response predictors.

The length of the CDR3 is 15 residues. Deletions cut 0 bases from V and 3 bases from J, with 11 bases between. In germline, CDR1 is LGHNA, CDR2 YNFKEQ. The receptor's source is a human donor with non-small cell lung cancer whose response to radiotherapy plus ipilimumab could not be evaluated. The rearrangement uses TRBV4-2 and TRBJ1-1; D remains unclear. Material: peripheral blood, obtained from a patient treated with radiotherapy plus ipilimumab. Here the CDR3 reads CASSQESGAYTEAFF. CDR3 nucleotide sequence: TGTGCCAGCAGCCAAGAATCGGGAGCCTACACTGAAGCTTTCTTT.